This T cell receptor beta chain was documented in a study of cytomegalovirus exposure and HLA in healthy donors. The PCR contained 60 Vbeta and 13 Jbeta primers. Repertoires were generated with immunoSEQ multiplex PCR, while TCRdb's copy carries only in-frame clones and drops some. The table records approximately 200,000 clones, less than 85% of them present only once. V lost 4 bases and J 0 bases, leaving 4 bases between the germline ends. Germline CDR1 reads KGHSY; CDR2 reads FQNENV. The CDR3 sequence is 13 residues long. This clonotype originated in a man aged 30 to 45 in good health and CMV-seropositive. The chain combines TRBV16 with TRBJ2-1; D uncertain. The specimen sequenced was PBMCs. CDR3: CASSRGSYNEQFF. As DNA, the CDR3 is TGTGCCAGCAGCCGAGGCTCCTACAATGAGCAGTTCTTC.